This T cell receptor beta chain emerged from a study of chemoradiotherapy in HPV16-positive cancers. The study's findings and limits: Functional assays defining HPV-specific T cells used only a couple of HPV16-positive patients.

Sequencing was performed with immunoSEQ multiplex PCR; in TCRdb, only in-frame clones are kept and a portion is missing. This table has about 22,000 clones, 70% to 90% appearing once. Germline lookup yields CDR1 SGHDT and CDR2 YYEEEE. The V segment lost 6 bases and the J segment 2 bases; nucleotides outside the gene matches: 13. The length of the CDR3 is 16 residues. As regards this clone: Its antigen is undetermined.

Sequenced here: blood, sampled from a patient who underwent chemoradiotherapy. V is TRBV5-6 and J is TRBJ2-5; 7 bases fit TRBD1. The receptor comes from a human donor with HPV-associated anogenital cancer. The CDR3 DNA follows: TGTGCCAGCAAGGACAGGATCCGGGACCGGCAAGAGACCCAGTACTTC. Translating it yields CASKDRIRDRQETQYF.